This T cell receptor (beta chain) is drawn from a study of shared clonotypes between healthy human individuals. Study-wide points: Memory subsets generally showed smaller estimated richness than naive subsets did.

CDR1 MNHNS and CDR2 SASEGT come from the germline V gene. This CDR3 is built from 15 residues. V lost 5 bases and J lost 2; bases outside the gene matches: 4. Comments on this clone: The antigen remains undetermined.

Cells designated naive CD8 were CD45RO-negative and were positively selected for CCR7, with terminally differentiated effector memory CD45RA+ cells excluded. TCRdb's copy holds only in-frame clones and misses some; the assay was immunoSEQ multiplex PCR. The table lists millions of clones, about 93% of them singletons. Sequencing was performed on naive CD8+ T cells from PBMCs. This chain joins TRBV6-1 and TRBJ2-1, with 9 bases that match TRBD2. The clonotype was recovered from a man between 18 and 29 years old in good health. Some clones in this sample may be carry-over from other donors' samples. DNA for the CDR3: TGTGCCAGCAGTCATCTAGCGGGAACCTACAATGAGCAGTTCTTC. Encoded protein: CASSHLAGTYNEQFF.